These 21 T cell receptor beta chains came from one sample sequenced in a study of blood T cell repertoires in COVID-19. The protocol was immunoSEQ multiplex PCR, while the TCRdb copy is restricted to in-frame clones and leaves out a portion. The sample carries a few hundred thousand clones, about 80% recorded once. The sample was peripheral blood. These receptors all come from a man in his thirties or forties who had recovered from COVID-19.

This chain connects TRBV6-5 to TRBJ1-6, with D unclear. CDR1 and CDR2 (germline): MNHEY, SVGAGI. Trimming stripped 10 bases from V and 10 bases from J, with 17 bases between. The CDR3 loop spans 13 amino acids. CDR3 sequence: CATFRGLGSPLHF. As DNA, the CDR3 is TGTGCCACCTTCAGAGGTCTCGGATCACCCCTCCACTTT.

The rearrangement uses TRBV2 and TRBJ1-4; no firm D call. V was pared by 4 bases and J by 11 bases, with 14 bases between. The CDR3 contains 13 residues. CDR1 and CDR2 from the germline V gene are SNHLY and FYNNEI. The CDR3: CASSGEGSGKLFF. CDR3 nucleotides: TGTGCCAGCAGTGGTGAAGGCTCGGGGAAACTGTTTTTT.

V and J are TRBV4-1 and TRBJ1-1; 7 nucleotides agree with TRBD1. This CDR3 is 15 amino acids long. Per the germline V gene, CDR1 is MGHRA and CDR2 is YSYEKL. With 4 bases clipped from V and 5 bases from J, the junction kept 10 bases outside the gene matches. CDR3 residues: CASSRERGQGTEAFF. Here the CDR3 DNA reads TGCGCCAGCAGCCGAGAGAGGGGGCAGGGTACTGAAGCTTTCTTT.

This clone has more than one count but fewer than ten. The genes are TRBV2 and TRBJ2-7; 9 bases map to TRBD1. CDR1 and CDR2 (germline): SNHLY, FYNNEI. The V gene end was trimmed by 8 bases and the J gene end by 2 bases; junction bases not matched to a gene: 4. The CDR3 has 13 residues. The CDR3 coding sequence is TGTGCCAGCTCGAGACAGGGGGCCTACGAGCAGTACGTC. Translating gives CASSRQGAYEQYV.

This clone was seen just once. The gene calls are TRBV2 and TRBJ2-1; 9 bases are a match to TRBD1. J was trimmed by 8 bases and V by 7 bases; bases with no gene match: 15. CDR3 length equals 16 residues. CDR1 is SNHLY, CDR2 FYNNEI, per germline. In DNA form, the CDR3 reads TGTGCCAGCACCCTTCGGCGGGACAGGGTTTATGATGAGCAGTTCTTC. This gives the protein CASTLRRDRVYDEQFF.

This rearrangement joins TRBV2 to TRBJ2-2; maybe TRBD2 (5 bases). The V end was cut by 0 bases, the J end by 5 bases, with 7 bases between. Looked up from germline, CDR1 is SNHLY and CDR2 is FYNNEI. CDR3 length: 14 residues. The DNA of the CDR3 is TGTGCCAGCAGTGAAGCGCGGGTTACCGGGGAGCTGTTTTTT. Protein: CASSEARVTGELFF. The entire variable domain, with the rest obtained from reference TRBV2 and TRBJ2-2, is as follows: EPEVTQTPSHQVTQMGQEVILRCVPISNHLYFYWYRQILGQKVEFLVSFYNNEISEKSEIFDDQFSVERPDGSNFTLKIRSTKLEDSAMYFCASSEARVTGELFFGEGSRLTVL.

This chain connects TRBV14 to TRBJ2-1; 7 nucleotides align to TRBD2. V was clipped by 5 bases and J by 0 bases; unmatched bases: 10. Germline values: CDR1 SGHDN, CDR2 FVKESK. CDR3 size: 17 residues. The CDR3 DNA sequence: TGTGCCAGCAGCAGGGACTACACTCGGGCCTCCTACAATGAGCAGTTCTTC. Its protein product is CASSRDYTRASYNEQFF.

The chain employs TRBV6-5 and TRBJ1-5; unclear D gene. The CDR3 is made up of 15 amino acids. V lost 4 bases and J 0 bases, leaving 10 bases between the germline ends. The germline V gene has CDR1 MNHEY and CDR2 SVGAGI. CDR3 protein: CASSFDGNSNQPQHF. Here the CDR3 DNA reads TGTGCCAGCAGTTTTGACGGGAATAGCAATCAGCCCCAGCATTTT.

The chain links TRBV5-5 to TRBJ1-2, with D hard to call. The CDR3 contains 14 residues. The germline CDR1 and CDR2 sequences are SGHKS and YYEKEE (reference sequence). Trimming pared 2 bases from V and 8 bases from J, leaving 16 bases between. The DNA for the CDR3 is TGTGCCAGCAGCTTAGGACGGGGAACGGTGGGCTACACCTTC. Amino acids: CASSLGRGTVGYTF.

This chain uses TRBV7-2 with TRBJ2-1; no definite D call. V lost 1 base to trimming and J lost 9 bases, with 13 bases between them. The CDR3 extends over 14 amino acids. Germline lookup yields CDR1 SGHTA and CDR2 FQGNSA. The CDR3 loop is CASSLVLTNAEQFF. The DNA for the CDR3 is TGTGCCAGCAGCTTAGTTCTAACCAACGCTGAGCAGTTCTTC. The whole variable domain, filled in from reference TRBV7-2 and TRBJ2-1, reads GAGVSQSPSNKVTEKGKDVELRCDPISGHTALYWYRQSLGQGLEFLIYFQGNSAPDKSGLPSDRFSAERTGGSVSTLTIQRTQQEDSAVYLCASSLVLTNAEQFFGPGTRLTVL.

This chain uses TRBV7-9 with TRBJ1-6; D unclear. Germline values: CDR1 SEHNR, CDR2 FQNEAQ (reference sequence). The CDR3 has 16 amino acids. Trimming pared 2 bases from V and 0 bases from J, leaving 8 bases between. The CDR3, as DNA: TGTGCCAGCAGCTTAAATGACTTCTCCTATAATTCACCCCTCCACTTT. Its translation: CASSLNDFSYNSPLHF.

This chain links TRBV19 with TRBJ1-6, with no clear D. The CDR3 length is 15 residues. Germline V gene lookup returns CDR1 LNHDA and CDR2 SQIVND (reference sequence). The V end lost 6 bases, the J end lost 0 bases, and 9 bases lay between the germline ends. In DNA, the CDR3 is TGTGCCAGTAGAATTGAGAGCTCCTATAATTCACCCCTCCACTTT. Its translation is CASRIESSYNSPLHF.

The DNA of the CDR3 is TGCGCCAGCAGTGATACGGGGACAGATACGCAGTATTTT. Its protein product is CASSDTGTDTQYF. The rearrangement uses TRBV10-2 and TRBJ2-3; maybe TRBD2 (5 bases). The CDR3 contains 13 residues. Germline loops: CDR1 WSHSY, CDR2 SAAADI. V lost 3 bases and J lost 3, with 7 bases in between.

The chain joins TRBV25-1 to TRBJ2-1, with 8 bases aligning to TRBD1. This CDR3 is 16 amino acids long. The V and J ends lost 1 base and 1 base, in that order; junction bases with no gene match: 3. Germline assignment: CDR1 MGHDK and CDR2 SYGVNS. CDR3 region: CASSESWTGSYNEQFF. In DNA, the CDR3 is TGTGCCAGCAGTGAATCGTGGACAGGGTCCTACAATGAGCAGTTCTTC.

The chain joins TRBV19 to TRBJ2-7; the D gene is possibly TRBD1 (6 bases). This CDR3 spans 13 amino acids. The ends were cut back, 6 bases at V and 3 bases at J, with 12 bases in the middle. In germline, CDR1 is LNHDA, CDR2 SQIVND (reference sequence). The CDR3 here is CASSAWTDYEQYF. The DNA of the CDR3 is TGTGCCAGTAGCGCCTGGACAGACTACGAGCAGTACTTC.

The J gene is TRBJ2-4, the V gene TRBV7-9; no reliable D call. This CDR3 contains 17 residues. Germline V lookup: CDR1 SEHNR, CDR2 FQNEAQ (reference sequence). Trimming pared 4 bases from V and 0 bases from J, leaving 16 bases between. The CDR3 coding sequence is TGTGCCAGCAGCTATGCTAACGACGGGTCAGCCAAAAACATTCAGTACTTC. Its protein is CASSYANDGSAKNIQYF. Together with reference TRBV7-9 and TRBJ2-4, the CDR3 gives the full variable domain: DTGVSQNPRHKITKRGQNVTFRCDPISEHNRLYWYRQTLGQGPEFLTYFQNEAQLEKSRLLSDRFSAERPKGSFSTLEIQRTEQGDSAMYLCASSYANDGSAKNIQYFGAGTRLSVL.

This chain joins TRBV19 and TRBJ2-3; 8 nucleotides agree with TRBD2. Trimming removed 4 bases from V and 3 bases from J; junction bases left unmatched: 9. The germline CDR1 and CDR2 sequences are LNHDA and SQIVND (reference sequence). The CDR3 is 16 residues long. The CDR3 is CASSKRAGVTTDTQYF. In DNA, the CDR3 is TGTGCCAGTAGTAAAAGAGCGGGGGTAACGACAGATACGCAGTATTTT.

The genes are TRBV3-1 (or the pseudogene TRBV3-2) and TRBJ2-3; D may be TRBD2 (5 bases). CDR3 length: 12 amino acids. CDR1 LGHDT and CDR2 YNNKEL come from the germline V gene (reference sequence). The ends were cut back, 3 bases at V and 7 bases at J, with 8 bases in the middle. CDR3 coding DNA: TGTGCCAGCAGCCATCTAGCTAATACGCAGTATTTT. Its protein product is CASSHLANTQYF.

This chain's CDR3 is CASSMLGQGQRKLFF. The CDR3 region has the DNA TGTGCCAGTAGTATGCTAGGACAGGGGCAGCGAAAACTGTTTTTT. The chain joins TRBV19 to TRBJ1-4; 9 bases align to TRBD1. CDR1 and CDR2 (germline): LNHDA, SQIVND (reference sequence). Trimming took 3 bases from V and 10 from J; bases not matched to a gene: 9. The CDR3 is 15 residues long.

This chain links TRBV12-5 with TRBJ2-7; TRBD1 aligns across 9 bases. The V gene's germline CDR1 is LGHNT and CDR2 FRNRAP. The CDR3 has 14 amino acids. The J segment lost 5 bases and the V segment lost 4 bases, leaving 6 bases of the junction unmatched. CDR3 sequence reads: CASGSGTGHHEQYF. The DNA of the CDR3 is TGTGCTAGTGGTTCCGGGACAGGGCATCACGAGCAGTACTTC.

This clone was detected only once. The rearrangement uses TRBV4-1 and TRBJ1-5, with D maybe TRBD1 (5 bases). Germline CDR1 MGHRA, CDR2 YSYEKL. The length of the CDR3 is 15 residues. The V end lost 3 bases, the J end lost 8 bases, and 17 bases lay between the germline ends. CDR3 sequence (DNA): TGCGCCAGCAGCCAGCTGAGGGGAGGCCAGGAGCCCCAGCATTTT. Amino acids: CASSQLRGGQEPQHF.